A selection of T cell receptor beta chains follows, all from one sample in a study of blood T cell repertoires in COVID-19. Repertoires were generated with immunoSEQ multiplex PCR, while TCRdb's copy carries only in-frame clones and drops some. Of under 200,000 clones detected, around 82% appear once; the ten largest clones hold under 6.5%. Sequencing was carried out using PBMCs or T cells enriched from blood (not recorded which). These receptors all stem from a woman aged 60-75 years with acute COVID-19. Each CDR3 is given with its conserved first and last residue. Each record gives: D gene, V gene, clone size, J gene, CDR3 protein, CDR3 DNA. D genes are given only for firm matches. Size is omitted from some rows. Given values are once, few, many or a class for expanded clones.

D gene: -
V gene: TRBV12-3/TRBV12-4
clone size: -
J gene: TRBJ1-3
CDR3 protein: CASNSGNTIYF
CDR3 DNA: TGTGCCAGCAACTCGGGGAACACCATATATTTT

D gene: -
V gene: TRBV7-9
clone size: medium-sized
J gene: TRBJ1-6
CDR3 protein: CASESRVPGSPLHF
CDR3 DNA: TGTGCCAGCGAAAGCAGGGTCCCCGGTTCACCCCTCCACTTT

D gene: -
V gene: TRBV6-2/TRBV6-3
clone size: once
J gene: TRBJ2-7
CDR3 protein: CASSYSYGPSSYEQYF
CDR3 DNA: TGTGCCAGCAGTTACTCTTACGGTCCGAGCTCCTACGAGCAGTACTTC

D gene: TRBD1
V gene: TRBV28
clone size: -
J gene: TRBJ2-3
CDR3 protein: CASSLGQGPDTQYF
CDR3 DNA: TGTGCCAGCAGTTTGGGACAGGGGCCAGATACGCAGTATTTT

D gene: TRBD1
V gene: TRBV5-1
clone size: -
J gene: TRBJ1-4
CDR3 protein: CASSFGQGGTNEKLFF
CDR3 DNA: TGCGCCAGCAGCTTCGGACAGGGTGGCACTAATGAAAAACTGTTTTTT

D gene: -
V gene: TRBV6-2/TRBV6-3
clone size: -
J gene: TRBJ1-2
CDR3 protein: CASSYGERLWYGYTF
CDR3 DNA: TGTGCCAGCAGTTACGGGGAGAGGCTTTGGTATGGCTACACCTTC

D gene: -
V gene: TRBV5-1
clone size: -
J gene: TRBJ2-1
CDR3 protein: CASSLHREALNEQFF
CDR3 DNA: TGCGCCAGCAGCTTGCACAGGGAAGCCCTCAATGAGCAGTTCTTC

D gene: -
V gene: TRBV16
clone size: once
J gene: TRBJ2-1
CDR3 protein: CASSHSGVPYNEQFF
CDR3 DNA: TGTGCCAGCAGCCACTCAGGGGTGCCCTACAATGAGCAGTTCTTC

D gene: TRBD2
V gene: TRBV28
clone size: -
J gene: TRBJ2-5
CDR3 protein: CASSSRTSGLGGTQYF
CDR3 DNA: TGTGCCAGCAGTTCCAGGACTAGCGGACTCGGTGGGACCCAGTACTTC

D gene: -
V gene: TRBV12-3/TRBV12-4
clone size: -
J gene: TRBJ1-1
CDR3 protein: CASSGQFSNEAFF
CDR3 DNA: TGTGCCAGCAGCGGACAGTTCTCGAATGAAGCTTTCTTT

D gene: -
V gene: TRBV5-6
clone size: -
J gene: TRBJ1-6
CDR3 protein: CASSVGGGRWSPLHF
CDR3 DNA: TGTGCCAGCAGCGTTGGCGGGGGGAGGTGGTCACCCCTCCACTTT

D gene: -
V gene: TRBV6-1
clone size: -
J gene: TRBJ1-2
CDR3 protein: CASSEGGLGPYGYTF
CDR3 DNA: TGTGCCAGCAGTGAAGGGGGGCTGGGACCCTATGGCTACACCTTC

D gene: TRBD1
V gene: TRBV9
clone size: -
J gene: TRBJ2-7
CDR3 protein: CASSVPPDRASYEQYF
CDR3 DNA: TGTGCCAGCAGCGTACCCCCCGACAGGGCTTCCTACGAGCAGTACTTC

D gene: -
V gene: TRBV15
clone size: few
J gene: TRBJ1-1
CDR3 protein: CATSRERGGTEAFF
CDR3 DNA: TGTGCCACCAGCAGAGAAAGGGGGGGCACTGAAGCTTTCTTT

D gene: -
V gene: TRBV4-3
clone size: -
J gene: TRBJ2-7
CDR3 protein: CASSQDWLGPYEQYF
CDR3 DNA: TGCGCCAGCAGCCAAGATTGGTTGGGCCCCTACGAGCAGTACTTC

D gene: TRBD1
V gene: TRBV5-4
clone size: -
J gene: TRBJ1-2
CDR3 protein: CASSLEDNRGRAGYGYTF
CDR3 DNA: TGTGCCAGCAGCTTGGAAGACAACAGGGGGCGTGCCGGCTATGGCTACACCTTC

D gene: TRBD2
V gene: TRBV29-1
clone size: -
J gene: TRBJ2-3
CDR3 protein: CSVELSGSSTDTQYF
CDR3 DNA: TGCAGCGTTGAACTTAGCGGGTCTAGCACAGATACGCAGTATTTT

D gene: -
V gene: TRBV18
clone size: -
J gene: TRBJ1-5
CDR3 protein: CASSPLSGGNQPQHF
CDR3 DNA: TGTGCCAGCTCACCGTTGTCCGGCGGGAATCAGCCCCAGCATTTT

D gene: -
V gene: TRBV6-5
clone size: once
J gene: TRBJ1-2
CDR3 protein: CASVESGNYGYTF
CDR3 DNA: TGTGCCAGCGTTGAGTCAGGGAACTATGGCTACACCTTC

D gene: -
V gene: TRBV7-9
clone size: few
J gene: TRBJ1-5
CDR3 protein: CASSPTSGGRGQPQHF
CDR3 DNA: TGTGCCAGCAGCCCGACATCGGGGGGACGAGGTCAGCCCCAGCATTTT

D gene: TRBD2
V gene: TRBV6-2/TRBV6-3
clone size: -
J gene: TRBJ2-7
CDR3 protein: CASSYGLAGSYEQYF
CDR3 DNA: TGTGCCAGCAGTTACGGACTAGCGGGTTCCTACGAGCAGTACTTC

D gene: -
V gene: TRBV4-3
clone size: -
J gene: TRBJ2-7
CDR3 protein: CASSQVVGPYEQYF
CDR3 DNA: TGCGCCAGCAGCCAAGTGGTTGGCCCCTACGAGCAGTACTTC